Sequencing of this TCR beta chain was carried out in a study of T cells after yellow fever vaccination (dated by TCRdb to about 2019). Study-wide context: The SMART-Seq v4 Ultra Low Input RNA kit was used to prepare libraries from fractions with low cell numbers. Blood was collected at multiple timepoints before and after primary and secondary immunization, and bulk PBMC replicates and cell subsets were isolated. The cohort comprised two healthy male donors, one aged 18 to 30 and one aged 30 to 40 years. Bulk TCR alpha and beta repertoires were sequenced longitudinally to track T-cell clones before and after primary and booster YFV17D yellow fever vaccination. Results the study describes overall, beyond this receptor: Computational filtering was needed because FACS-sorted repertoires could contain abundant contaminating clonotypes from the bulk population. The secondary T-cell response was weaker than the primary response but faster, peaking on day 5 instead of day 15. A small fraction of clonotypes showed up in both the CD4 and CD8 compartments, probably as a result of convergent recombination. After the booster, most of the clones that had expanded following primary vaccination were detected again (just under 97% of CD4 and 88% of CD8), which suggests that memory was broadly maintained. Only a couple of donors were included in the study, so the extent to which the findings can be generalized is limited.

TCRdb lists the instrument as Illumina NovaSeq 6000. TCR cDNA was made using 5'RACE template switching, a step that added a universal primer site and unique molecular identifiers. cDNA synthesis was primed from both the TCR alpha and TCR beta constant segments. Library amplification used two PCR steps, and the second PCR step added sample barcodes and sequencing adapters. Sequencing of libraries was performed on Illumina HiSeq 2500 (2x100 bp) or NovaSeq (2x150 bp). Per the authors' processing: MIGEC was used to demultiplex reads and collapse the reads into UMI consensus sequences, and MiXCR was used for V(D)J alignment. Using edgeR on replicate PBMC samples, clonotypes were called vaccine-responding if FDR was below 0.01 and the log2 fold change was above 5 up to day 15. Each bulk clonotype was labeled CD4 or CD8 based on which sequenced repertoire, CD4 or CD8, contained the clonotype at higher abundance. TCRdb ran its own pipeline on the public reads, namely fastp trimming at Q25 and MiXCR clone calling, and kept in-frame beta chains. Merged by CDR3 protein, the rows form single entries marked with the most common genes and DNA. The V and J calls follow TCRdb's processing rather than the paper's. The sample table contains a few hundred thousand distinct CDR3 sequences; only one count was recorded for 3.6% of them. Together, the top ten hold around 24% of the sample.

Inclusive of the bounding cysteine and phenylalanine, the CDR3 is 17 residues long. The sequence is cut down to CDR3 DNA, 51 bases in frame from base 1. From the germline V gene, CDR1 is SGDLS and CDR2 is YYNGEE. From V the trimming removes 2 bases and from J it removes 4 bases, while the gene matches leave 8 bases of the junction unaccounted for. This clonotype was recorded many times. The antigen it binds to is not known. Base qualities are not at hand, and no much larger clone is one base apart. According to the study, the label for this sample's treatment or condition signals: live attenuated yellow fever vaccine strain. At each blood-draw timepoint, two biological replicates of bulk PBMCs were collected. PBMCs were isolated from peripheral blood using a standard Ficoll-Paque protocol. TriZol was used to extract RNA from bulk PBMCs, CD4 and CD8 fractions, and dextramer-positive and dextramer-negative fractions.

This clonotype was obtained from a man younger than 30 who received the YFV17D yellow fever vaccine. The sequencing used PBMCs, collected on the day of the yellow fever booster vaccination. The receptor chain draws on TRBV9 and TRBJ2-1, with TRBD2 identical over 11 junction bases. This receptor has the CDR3 CASSVSGGAFGYNEQFF. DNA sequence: TGTGCCAGCAGCGTTAGCGGGGGGGCCTTTGGGTACAATGAGCAGTTCTTC.